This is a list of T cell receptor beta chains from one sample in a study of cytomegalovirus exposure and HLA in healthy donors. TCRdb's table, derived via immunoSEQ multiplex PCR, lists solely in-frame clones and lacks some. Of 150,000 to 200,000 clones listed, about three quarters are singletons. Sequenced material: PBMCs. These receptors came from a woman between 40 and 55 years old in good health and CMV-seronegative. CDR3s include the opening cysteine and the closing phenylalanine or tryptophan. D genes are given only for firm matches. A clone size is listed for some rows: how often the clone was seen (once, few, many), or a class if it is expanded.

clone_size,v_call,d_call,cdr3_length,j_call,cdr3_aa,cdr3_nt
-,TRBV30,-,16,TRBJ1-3,CAWGGVGDFSGNTIYF,TGTGCCTGGGGTGGGGTAGGGGACTTCTCTGGAAACACCATATATTTT
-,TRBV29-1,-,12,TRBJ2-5,CSVSVGKETQYF,TGCAGCGTTTCTGTTGGCAAAGAGACCCAGTACTTC
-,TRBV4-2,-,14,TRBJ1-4,CASSQDQGQKKLFF,TGTGCCAGCAGCCAAGATCAGGGACAAAAAAAACTGTTTTTT
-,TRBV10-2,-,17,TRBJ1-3,CAYHPGTDKASGNTIYF,TGCGCCTACCACCCCGGGACTGATAAAGCCTCTGGAAACACCATATATTTT
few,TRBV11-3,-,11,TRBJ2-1,CASSFSDEQFF,TGTGCCAGCAGCTTTTCGGATGAGCAGTTCTTC
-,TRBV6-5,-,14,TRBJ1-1,CASSRGSMNTEAFF,TGTGCCAGCAGCCGAGGGAGCATGAACACTGAAGCTTTCTTT
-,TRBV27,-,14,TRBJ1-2,CASRPTAVNYGYTF,TGTGCCAGCAGACCGACAGCAGTGAACTATGGCTACACCTTC
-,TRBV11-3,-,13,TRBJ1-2,CASSLDLGGGYTF,TGTGCCAGCAGCTTAGATCTTGGGGGCGGCTACACCTTC
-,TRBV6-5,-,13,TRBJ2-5,CASSTGSRETQYF,TGTGCCAGCAGTACCGGGTCGAGGGAGACCCAGTACTTC
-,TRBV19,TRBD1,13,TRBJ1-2,CASNHRGFHGYTF,TGTGCCAGTAATCACAGGGGTTTTCATGGCTACACCTTC
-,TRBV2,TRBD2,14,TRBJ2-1,CASSPGTSFGEQFF,TGTGCCAGCAGTCCCGGGACTAGCTTCGGTGAGCAGTTCTTC
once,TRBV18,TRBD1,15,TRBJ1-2,CASSPRGQADYGYTF,TGTGCCAGCTCACCTAGGGGACAGGCTGACTATGGCTACACCTTC
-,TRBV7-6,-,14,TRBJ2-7,CASSLAGSNGEQYF,TGTGCCAGCAGCTTAGCCGGGTCCAACGGCGAGCAGTACTTC
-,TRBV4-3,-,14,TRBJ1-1,CASSQVGGNTEAFF,TGCGCCAGCAGCCAAGTGGGGGGGAACACTGAAGCTTTCTTT
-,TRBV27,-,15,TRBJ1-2,CASSLSVGPGYGYTF,TGTGCCAGCAGTTTGTCCGTTGGGCCTGGCTATGGCTACACCTTC
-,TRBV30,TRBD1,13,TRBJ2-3,CAWRDRGTDTQYF,TGTGCCTGGAGGGACAGGGGCACAGATACGCAGTATTTT
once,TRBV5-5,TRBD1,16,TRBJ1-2,CASSSTGTGQGSGYTF,TGTGCCAGCAGTTCGACCGGGACAGGGCAGGGGTCGGGCTACACCTTC
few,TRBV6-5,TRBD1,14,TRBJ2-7,CASRGGTGAYEQYF,TGTGCCAGCAGAGGCGGGACAGGGGCGTACGAGCAGTACTTC
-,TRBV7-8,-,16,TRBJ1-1,CASSPLRRTGNTEAFF,TGTGCCAGCAGCCCTCTCCGTAGGACTGGGAACACTGAAGCTTTCTTT
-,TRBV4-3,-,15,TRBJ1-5,CASSQDFRTNQPQHF,TGCGCCAGCAGCCAAGATTTCCGGACTAATCAGCCCCAGCATTTT
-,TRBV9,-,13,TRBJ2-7,CASSDNEGGEQYF,TGTGCCAGCAGCGACAACGAGGGTGGCGAGCAGTACTTC
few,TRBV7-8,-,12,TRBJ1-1,CASSSGGQQAFF,TGTGCCAGCAGCTCCGGTGGGCAGCAAGCTTTCTTT
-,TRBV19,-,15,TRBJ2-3,CASSIGGVQTDTQYF,TGTGCCAGTAGTATAGGGGGGGTTCAAACAGATACGCAGTATTTT
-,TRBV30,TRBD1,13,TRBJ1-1,CAWTRDRGTEAFF,TGTGCCTGGACCCGGGACAGGGGAACTGAAGCTTTCTTT
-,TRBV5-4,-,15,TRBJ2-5,CASSPTTSRKETQYF,TGTGCCAGCAGCCCTACGACTAGTAGGAAAGAGACCCAGTACTTC
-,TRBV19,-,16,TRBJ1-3,CASTTTVRSSGNTIYF,TGTGCCAGTACCACGACAGTCCGGAGCTCTGGAAACACCATATATTTT
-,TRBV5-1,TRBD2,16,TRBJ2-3,CASSSRTSENADTQYF,TGCGCCAGCAGCTCGCGGACTAGCGAGAATGCAGATACGCAGTATTTT
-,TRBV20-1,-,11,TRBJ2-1,CSAGTAFEQFF,TGCAGTGCTGGCACAGCTTTTGAGCAGTTCTTC
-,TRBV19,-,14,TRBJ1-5,CASSIGGSDQPQHF,TGTGCCAGTAGTATAGGGGGCTCAGATCAGCCCCAGCATTTT
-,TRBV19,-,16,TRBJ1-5,CASTQTQGVGNQPQHF,TGTGCCAGTACCCAAACACAGGGAGTAGGGAATCAGCCCCAGCATTTT
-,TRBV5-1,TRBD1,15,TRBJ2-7,CASSLALDRAYEQYF,TGCGCCAGCAGCTTGGCCCTGGACAGGGCCTACGAGCAGTACTTC
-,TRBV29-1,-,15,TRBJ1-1,CSVRNPSGGLDEAFF,TGCAGCGTTCGAAACCCATCGGGGGGCTTGGATGAAGCTTTCTTT
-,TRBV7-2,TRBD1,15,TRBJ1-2,CASSPGQVSRNGYTF,TGTGCCAGCAGCCCTGGACAGGTTAGTCGGAATGGCTACACCTTC
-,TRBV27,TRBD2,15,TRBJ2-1,CASRTGLAGGREQFF,TGTGCCAGCAGGACGGGACTAGCGGGAGGAAGGGAGCAGTTCTTC
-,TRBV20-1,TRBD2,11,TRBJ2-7,CSARGTSEQYF,TGCAGTGCTAGGGGGACTAGCGAGCAGTACTTC
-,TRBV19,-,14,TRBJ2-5,CASTSDSSQETQYF,TGTGCCAGTACCTCGGACAGTAGCCAAGAGACCCAGTACTTC
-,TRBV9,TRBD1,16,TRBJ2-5,CASSLGQGMGQETQYF,TGTGCCAGCAGCCTGGGACAGGGGATGGGTCAAGAGACCCAGTACTTC
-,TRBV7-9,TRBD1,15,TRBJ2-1,CASSSGTGAYNEQFF,TGTGCCAGCAGCTCGGGGACAGGAGCGTACAATGAGCAGTTCTTC
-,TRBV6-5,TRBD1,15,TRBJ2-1,CASRPGQGGSGEQFF,TGTGCCAGCAGACCAGGACAGGGCGGGTCCGGTGAGCAGTTCTTC
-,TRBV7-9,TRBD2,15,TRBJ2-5,CASSRGGDGQETQYF,TGTGCCAGCAGCCGTGGGGGGGATGGGCAAGAGACCCAGTACTTC
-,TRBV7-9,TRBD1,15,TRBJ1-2,CASSPTLTGDYGYTF,TGTGCCAGCAGCCCGACCTTGACAGGGGACTATGGCTACACCTTC
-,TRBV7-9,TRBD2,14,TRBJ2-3,CASGRSAGGDTQYF,TGTGCCAGCGGCCGAAGCGCGGGGGGAGATACGCAGTATTTT